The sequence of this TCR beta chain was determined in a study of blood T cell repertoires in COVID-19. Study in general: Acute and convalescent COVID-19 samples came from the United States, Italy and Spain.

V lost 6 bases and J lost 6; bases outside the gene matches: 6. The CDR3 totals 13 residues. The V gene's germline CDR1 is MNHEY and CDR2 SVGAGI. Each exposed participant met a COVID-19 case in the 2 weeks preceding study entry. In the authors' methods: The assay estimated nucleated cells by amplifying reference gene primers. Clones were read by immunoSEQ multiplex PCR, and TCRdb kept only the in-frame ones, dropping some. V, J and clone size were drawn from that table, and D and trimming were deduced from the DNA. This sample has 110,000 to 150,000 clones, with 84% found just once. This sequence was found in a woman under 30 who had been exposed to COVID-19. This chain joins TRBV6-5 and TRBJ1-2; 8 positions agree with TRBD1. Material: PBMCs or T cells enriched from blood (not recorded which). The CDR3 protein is CASRTGTGNGYTF. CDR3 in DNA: TGTGCCAGCAGAACCGGGACAGGAAATGGCTACACCTTC.